This TCR beta chain emerged from a study of cytomegalovirus exposure and HLA in healthy donors. Study observations and caveats: Cytomegalovirus status was reportedly diagnosed by the classifier with high specificity and sensitivity.

The CDR3 has 15 amino acids. Looked up from germline, CDR1 is MDHEN and CDR2 is SYDVKM. Unmatched junction bases numbered 3, after V lost 6 bases and J lost 4 bases. A note on this clone: Its antigen is still unknown.

Clones were read by immunoSEQ multiplex PCR, and TCRdb kept only the in-frame ones, dropping some. Here the sample spans hundreds of thousands of clones, approximately 87% being singletons. This sequence was found in a young man in good health and CMV-seronegative. The rearrangement links TRBV28 to TRBJ2-2; TRBD2 agrees at 12 bases. Source material: PBMCs. Here the CDR3 reads CASRAGLAGTGELFF. CDR3 in DNA: TGTGCCAGCAGGGCGGGACTAGCGGGCACCGGGGAGCTGTTTTTT.